This T cell receptor (beta chain) was profiled in a study of T cell responses to AZD1222 COVID-19 vaccine. Clones were read by immunoSEQ multiplex PCR, and TCRdb kept only the in-frame ones, dropping some. The sample yields approximately 160,000 clones, around 90% seen once. The CDR3 is made up of 16 amino acids. Germline-derived CDR1 and CDR2 are SNHLY and FYNNEI. Trimming left V 3 bases short and J 4 bases short, with 18 bases between. The study, taken as a whole, reports: The CD4 TCRs associated with vaccination extended across spike and predominated at 160-218 and 743-854. The study reported that nearly half of spike-specific TCRs target unmutated variant regions. Seropositive AZD1222 recipients at baseline numbered only five or six. Repertoires in all cases were sampled only once the peak T cell response had passed.

Details on this clone: What it recognizes is unknown.

This rearrangement joins TRBV2 to TRBJ2-5; weak D call: TRBD1 (5 bases). This sequence originates from an adult in good health. Specimen: peripheral blood, collected on day 0 of AZD1222 vaccination. Written as DNA, the CDR3 is TGTGCCAGCAGTGATCTGAGTGCAGGGCGAGGAGAGACCCAGTACTTC. This translates into CASSDLSAGRGETQYF.